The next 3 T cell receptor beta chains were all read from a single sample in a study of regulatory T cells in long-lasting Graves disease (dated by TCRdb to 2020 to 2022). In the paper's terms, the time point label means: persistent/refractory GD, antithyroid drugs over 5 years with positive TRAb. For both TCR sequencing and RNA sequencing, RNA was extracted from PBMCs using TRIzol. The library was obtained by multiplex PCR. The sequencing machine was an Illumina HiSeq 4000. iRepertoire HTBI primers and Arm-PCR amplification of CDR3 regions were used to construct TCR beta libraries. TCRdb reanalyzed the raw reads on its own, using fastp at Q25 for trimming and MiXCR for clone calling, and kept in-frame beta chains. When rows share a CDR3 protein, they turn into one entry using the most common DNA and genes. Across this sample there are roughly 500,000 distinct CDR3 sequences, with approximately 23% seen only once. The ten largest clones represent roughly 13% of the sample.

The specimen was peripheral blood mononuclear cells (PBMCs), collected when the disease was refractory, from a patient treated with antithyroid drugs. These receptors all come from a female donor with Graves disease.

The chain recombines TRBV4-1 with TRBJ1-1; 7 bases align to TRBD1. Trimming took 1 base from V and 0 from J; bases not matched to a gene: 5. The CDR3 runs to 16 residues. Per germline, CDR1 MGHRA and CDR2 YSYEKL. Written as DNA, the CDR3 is TGCGCCAGCAGCCAAGCGACAGGGAAAATGAACACTGAAGCTTTCTTT. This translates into CASSQATGKMNTEAFF.

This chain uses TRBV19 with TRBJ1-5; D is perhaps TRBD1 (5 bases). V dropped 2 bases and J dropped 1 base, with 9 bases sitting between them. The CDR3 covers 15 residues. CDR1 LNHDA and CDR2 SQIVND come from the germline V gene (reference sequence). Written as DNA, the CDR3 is TGTGCCAGTAGTATATCGACAGCGAGCAATCAGCCCCAGCATTTT. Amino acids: CASSISTASNQPQHF.

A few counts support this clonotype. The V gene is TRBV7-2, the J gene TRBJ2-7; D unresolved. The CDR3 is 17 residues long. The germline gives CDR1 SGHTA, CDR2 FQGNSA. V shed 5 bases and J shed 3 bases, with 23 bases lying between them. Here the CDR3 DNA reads TGTGCCAGCAGCCCACGACTCCCCCGGAACAGCCACTACGAGCAGTACTTC. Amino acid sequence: CASSPRLPRNSHYEQYF.